This TCR beta chain originates from a study of blood T cells in healthy people across ages. Study-level information: Researchers report that template switching captured about one barcoded beta molecule per two T cells. Regarding the study as a whole: Reliance upon unsorted PBMCs precluded definitive naive versus antigen-experienced comparison.

Worth noting for this clonotype: Antigen: not known.

Then a second PCR, running roughly 6 to 12 cycles, was carried out with a sample-barcoded 5' primer and a J-beta primer mix. MiXCR was run by TCRdb on the 5' RACE reads, yielding one entry per CDR3 protein. Of more than 800,000 distinct CDR3 sequences listed, roughly 26% are singletons. This CDR3 spans 15 amino acids. Germline loops: CDR1 SGDLS, CDR2 YYNGEE. V dropped 4 bases and J dropped 2 bases, with 13 bases sitting between them. The people who gave samples were healthy Caucasians from Russia, aged roughly 6 to 90. Staff drew 9 to 10 milliliters of peripheral blood from each donor. This rearrangement joins TRBV9 to TRBJ2-1, with D perhaps matching TRBD2 (5 bases). The TCR sequence derives from a woman older than 75 in good health. Sequences were obtained from blood. In DNA form, the CDR3 reads TGTGCCAGCAGCCCCCGGGAACGAACCTACAATGAGCAGTTCTTC. It specifies CASSPRERTYNEQFF. Using reference TRBV9 and TRBJ2-1 for the parts outside the CDR3, the full variable domain is DSGVTQTPKHLITATGQRVTLRCSPRSGDLSVYWYQQSLDQGLQFLIQYYNGEERAKGNILERFSAQQFPDLHSELNLSSLELGDSALYFCASSPRERTYNEQFFGPGTRLTVL.